This T cell receptor (beta chain) was found in a study of cytomegalovirus exposure and HLA in healthy donors. The study's findings and limits: With high specificity and sensitivity, the classifier reportedly diagnosed cytomegalovirus status.

The PCR ran on 60 Vbeta and 13 Jbeta primers. Clones were read by immunoSEQ multiplex PCR, and TCRdb kept only the in-frame ones, dropping some. The table shows around 120,000 clones, with about 78% occurring only once. A note on this clone: The target antigen is unknown.

The clonotype originates from a woman between 40 and 55 years old in good health and CMV-seropositive. The specimen was PBMCs.

This CDR3 reads CASIPGLGLWREKLFF. For the CDR3, the DNA is TGTGCCAGCATCCCGGGGTTGGGACTGTGGCGGGAAAAACTGTTTTTT. The chain joins TRBV6-6 to TRBJ1-4, with a tentative D call TRBD1 (5 bases). The CDR3 totals 16 residues. Trimming removed 7 bases from V and 8 bases from J, with 23 bases in between. CDR1 and CDR2 (germline): MNHNY, SVGAGI (reference sequence).